Included here is one T cell receptor beta chain sequence, with context. V was clipped by 1 base and J by 2 bases, with 12 bases between them. The CDR3 is 16 amino acids. Germline assignment: CDR1 SNHLY and CDR2 FYNNEI. Expressed TCRB transcripts were sequenced, since all the RNA that had been isolated was reverse transcribed. Average reads for naive, central memory and regulatory T cell samples were roughly 3.4 million. The table came from immunoSEQ multiplex PCR; TCRdb's copy has only in-frame clones and leaves some out. This table holds a few hundred thousand clones, about 32% found once. This entry comes from a study of beta chain features in type 1 diabetes.

Specimen: naive CD4+ T cells from blood. This TCR was recovered from a young man in good health. The gene calls are TRBV2 and TRBJ2-4; possibly TRBD1 for D (5 bases). Written as DNA, the CDR3 is TGTGCCAGCAGTGAAGATCAGGGATCACCCAAAAACATTCAGTACTTC. Translated: CASSEDQGSPKNIQYF.